The T cell receptor (beta chain) under discussion was sequenced for a study of radiation and T cells in renal cell carcinoma. The protocol was immunoSEQ multiplex PCR, while the TCRdb copy is restricted to in-frame clones and leaves out a portion. This table has tens of thousands of clones, around three quarters appearing once. The V gene's germline CDR1 is SGHNT and CDR2 YYREEE (reference sequence). The CDR3 sequence is 15 residues long. The V and J ends lost 0 bases and 10 bases, in that order; junction bases with no gene match: 9. Noted time point: blood 2 weeks post-SBRT. Treatment denoted: 15 Gy SBRT to primary tumor, nephrectomy 4 weeks later.

This chain uses TRBV5-4 with TRBJ2-1, with 8 bases identical to TRBD2. Sequenced here: blood, sampled from a patient whose treatment included radiotherapy and nephrectomy. The receptor's source is a woman between 65 and 79 years old with renal cell carcinoma. The CDR3 DNA is TGTGCCAGCAGCTTGGAACTAGCGGCCGCTGTCGAGCAGTTCTTC. Protein sequence: CASSLELAAAVEQFF.